This TCR beta chain was profiled in a study of radiation and T cells in renal cell carcinoma (dated by TCRdb to 2018 to 2020). In terms of the full investigation: Samples came from a clinical trial, in which primary renal cell carcinomas received 15 Gy stereotactic body radiation therapy followed by nephrectomy 4 weeks later. Across all 50 or so samples, 3.8 million or so unique CDR3 nucleotide sequences encoding some 2.6 million unique CDR3 amino acid sequences were identified. In total, 50 to 55 samples, comprising some 25 tumors and 27 peripheral blood samples, were subjected to TCR beta sequencing. Summary of the overall study and its limitations: Because no pretreatment tumor biopsies were available, whether clonotypes were present in the tumor at baseline could not be determined. In blood, the top tumor clonotypes increased from baseline to 2 weeks after radiation and then shrank by 4 weeks, which suggests a temporary expansion of tumor-resident clones. Changes in the blood repertoire were not tracked past 4 weeks after treatment. With a single-armed trial design, the study had no way to address how radiation dose or scheduling affects the TCR repertoire.

The time point tag for this specimen amounts to: blood 2 weeks post-SBRT. The treatment or condition label for this specimen denotes: 15 Gy SBRT to primary tumor, nephrectomy 4 weeks later. Serial peripheral blood from radiation-treated patients was sampled at baseline, 2 weeks and 4 weeks after SBRT to track tumor-enriched clonotypes. Renal cell carcinoma with clear cell pathology was present in all patients. Genomic DNA for TCR sequencing was prepared using the QIAamp DNA Blood Mini Kit (Qiagen). The analyses included just those samples that passed every quality control check. TCR beta libraries were generated from genomic DNA with the immunoSEQ kit, following the manufacturer's recommendations. Library preparation used a first multiplex PCR with proprietary primers, then a second PCR adding unique barcodes, with bead cleanups after each round. Each sample batch included a kit-provided positive control reaction and a negative control reaction. The final libraries were assessed on an Agilent 4200 TapeStation D1000 ScreenTape, pooled by volume, and quantified by qPCR. An Illumina NextSeq500 fitted with a MidOutput 150-cycle cartridge performed the sequencing, running 156 Read1 cycles and 15 Index1 cycles with the kit's custom primers. The pooled library was loaded at around 1 pM with roughly 19% PhiX control spiked in. Per the authors' processing: Vendor-processed data were analyzed in R, with a clonotype defined as all T cells sharing the same CDR3 nucleotide sequence. In the clone abundance analyses, frequencies in each sample were normalized to that sample's 10,000 most abundant clones. Public T cell clones, which averaged fewer than five per sample, were removed prior to analysis. Tumor-enriched and baseline blood-enriched clonotypes were defined by at least a 32-fold difference in abundance between compartments. A beta-binomial differential abundance model was used to identify clonotypes that were expanded or contracted between blood time points. Similarity between tumor and blood repertoires was quantified using the Baroni-Urbani and Buser coefficient, and groups were compared with two-tailed Wilcoxon tests in R. The table was pulled from immuneACCESS by TCRdb, which kept in-frame rearrangements only. Such tables lose some clones; where checked, under half of the loss comes from unresolved V genes, and the rest has no known cause. The V and J calls and clone size come from that table; D and trimming were worked out from the DNA. Present in this sample are more than 95,000 clones, around 80% of which were seen just once. The ten largest clones capture roughly 5.9% of the sample.

About this clone itself: It has no known antigen specificity. The sample holds no much larger clone one base away, and base qualities are not on file.

Trimming takes 4 bases off V and 3 bases off J; junction bases not matched to a gene: 0. Including the terminal cysteine and phenylalanine, the CDR3 comprises 14 residues. Only the CDR3 DNA stays, 42 bases, in frame from base 1. According to the germline V gene, CDR1 reads LGHNA and CDR2 reads YNFKEQ. The rearrangement combines TRBV4-2 with TRBJ2-5, and TRBD2 matches 12 of the central bases. The receptor's source is a middle-aged man with renal cell carcinoma. The specimen was blood, collected from a patient whose treatment included radiotherapy and nephrectomy. The sequence in DNA is TGTGCCAGCAGCCGGACTAGCGGGGAAGAGACCCAGTACTTC. This gives the protein CASSRTSGEETQYF.